The 19 T cell receptor beta chains listed next were all sequenced from one sample in a study of response to subunit inactivated influenza vaccine. TCRdb ran MiXCR on the RT-PCR reads and lists one entry per CDR3 protein. The sample contains 400,000 to 650,000 distinct CDR3 sequences, roughly 7.6% of which appear only once. Material: PBMCs from blood, obtained about 24 months after vaccination. These receptors were obtained from a man between 50 and 70 years old who received an inactivated influenza vaccine.

This chain uses TRBV12-3 or TRBV12-4 with TRBJ1-1, with a possible D match to TRBD1 (5 bases). This CDR3 region has 14 residues. V gave up 3 bases and J gave up 4 bases, with 12 bases separating them. The CDR3 protein is CASSFQGVGTEAFF. In DNA form, the CDR3 reads TGTGCCAGCAGTTTTCAGGGCGTGGGCACTGAAGCTTTCTTT.

This clonotype was seen repeatedly, ten times or more. The chain recombines TRBV6-1 with TRBJ1-5, with a possible D match to TRBD1 (6 bases). CDR3 length: 14 residues. Germline V lookup: CDR1 MNHNS, CDR2 SASEGT. V shed 0 bases and J shed 9 bases, with 12 bases lying between them. The CDR3, as DNA: TGTGCCAGCAGTGAAGCCTGGAGGGGGTGGCCCCAGCATTTT. It translates to CASSEAWRGWPQHF.

This clonotype was seen repeatedly, ten times or more. The chain employs TRBV24-1 and TRBJ2-2, with TRBD2 identical over 9 bases. Germline lookup yields CDR1 KGHDR and CDR2 SFDVKD. The CDR3 consists of 16 residues. The V gene end was trimmed by 0 bases and the J gene end by 6 bases; junction bases not matched to a gene: 4. The DNA for the CDR3 is TGTGCCACCAGTGATTTGACTGCGGGAGGGCCCGGGGAGCTGTTTTTT. Residues: CATSDLTAGGPGELFF.

This clonotype was seen at least ten times. This rearrangement joins TRBV5-1 to TRBJ2-2, with 8 bases lining up with TRBD1. Germline-derived CDR1 and CDR2 are SGHRS and YFSETQ. The V segment lost 4 bases and the J segment 3 bases; nucleotides outside the gene matches: 11. The CDR3 runs 17 residues. The CDR3 sequence: CASSPGQGVWDTGELFF. The DNA for the CDR3 is TGCGCCAGCAGCCCTGGACAGGGTGTGTGGGACACCGGGGAGCTGTTTTTT.

Written as DNA, the CDR3 is TGTGCCTGGAGGCTTAGCGTCTCTATAGAGCAGTTCTTC. Amino acids: CAWRLSVSIEQFF. The gene calls are TRBV30 and TRBJ2-1; the D gene is possibly TRBD2 (5 bases). Germline CDR1 and CDR2: GTSNPN and SVGIG (reference sequence). The CDR3 is 13 amino acids. V lost 3 bases to trimming and J lost 10 bases, with 16 bases between them.

This clonotype has a count of ten or more. The chain combines TRBV10-3 with TRBJ2-2; TRBD1 agrees at 7 bases. CDR1 is ENHRY, CDR2 SYGVKD, per germline. The V and J ends lost 0 bases and 4 bases, in that order; junction bases with no gene match: 5. This CDR3 is built from 16 residues. This CDR3 reads CAISESRDRITGELFF. Written as DNA, the CDR3 is TGTGCCATCAGTGAGTCCCGGGACAGAATCACCGGGGAGCTGTTTTTT.

This clonotype was counted between two and nine times. This rearrangement joins TRBV27 to TRBJ2-5, with 8 bases identical to TRBD1. From germline, CDR1 is MNHEY and CDR2 SMNVEV (reference sequence). V lost 6 bases to trimming and J lost 0 bases; unmatched junction nucleotides: 9. CDR3 length equals 16 residues. The CDR3 nucleotides read TGTGCCAGCAGACGCGGACAGGGCCCATACCAAGAGACCCAGTACTTC. It is translated as CASRRGQGPYQETQYF.

The chain is built from TRBV24-1 and TRBJ2-1; tentatively, D is TRBD2 (5 bases). The CDR3 loop spans 14 amino acids. V was clipped by 5 bases and J by 9 bases, with 16 bases between them. The germline V gene has CDR1 KGHDR and CDR2 SFDVKD. The CDR3 region is CATSARGMAAEQFF. The CDR3 DNA reads TGTGCCACCAGTGCCCGAGGGATGGCCGCTGAGCAGTTCTTC.

The sample holds a few counts of this clonotype. V gene TRBV5-1 combines with J gene TRBJ2-3, with TRBD1 as a possible D gene (5 bases). CDR1 and CDR2 from the germline V gene are SGHRS and YFSETQ. V gave up 2 bases and J gave up 2 bases, with 12 bases separating them. The CDR3 covers 15 residues. The chain's CDR3 is CASSFGVGPTDTQYF. The DNA for the CDR3 is TGCGCCAGCAGCTTTGGTGTGGGGCCCACAGATACGCAGTATTTT.

In its sample, this clonotype was seen a few times. V and J are TRBV25-1 and TRBJ2-7; the D gene could be TRBD1 or TRBD2 (5 bases each). Germline values: CDR1 MGHDK, CDR2 SYGVNS. The CDR3 consists of 14 residues. Trimming stripped 0 bases from V and 2 bases from J, with 8 bases between. The CDR3 here is CASSEYLGAYEQYF. The CDR3, as DNA: TGTGCCAGCAGTGAATATTTGGGGGCCTACGAGCAGTACTTC.

This clonotype has ten or more counts. In nucleotides, the CDR3 is TGTGCCAGCAGCTCCGCCCTTTCCGTTTCCCTGGGTACGCAGTATTTT. It codes for CASSSALSVSLGTQYF. The chain joins TRBV7-2 to TRBJ2-3; D gene unclear. The CDR3 length is 16 residues. V lost 4 bases and J lost 8, with 22 bases in between. Looked up from germline, CDR1 is SGHTA and CDR2 is FQGNSA.

Ten or more counts support this clonotype. V is TRBV6-5 and J is TRBJ2-3, with D tentatively TRBD1 or TRBD2 (5 bases each). The CDR3 extends over 14 amino acids. Trimming cost V 4 bases and J 2 bases, with 10 bases left between them. Germline CDR1 and CDR2: MNHEY and SVGAGI. CDR3 loop: CASSSGTITDTQYF. CDR3 DNA: TGTGCCAGCAGTTCCGGGACGATCACAGATACGCAGTATTTT.

The chain recombines TRBV24-1 with TRBJ2-5; D possibly corresponds to TRBD2 (6 bases). The CDR3 is 15 residues long. Germline V gives CDR1 KGHDR, CDR2 SFDVKD. Between the trimmed V and J ends, which lost 2 bases and 4 bases, there was a span of 13 bases. DNA for the CDR3: TGTGCCACCAGTGATTCGAGGACTACAGGAGAGACCCAGTACTTC. It specifies CATSDSRTTGETQYF.

Details on this clonotype: This may be a read error: a much more frequent sequence differs by one nucleotide. V usage is TRBV10-3 and J usage is TRBJ2-5; TRBD1 aligns across 7 bases. CDR1 and CDR2 from the germline V gene are ENHRY and SYGVKD. V lost 6 bases and J lost 2; bases outside the gene matches: 3. The CDR3 loop spans 13 amino acids. CDR3 in DNA: TGTGCCATCAGCCCGGGACAGCAAGAGACCCAGTACTTC. This gives the protein CAISPGQQETQYF.

This clonotype has a count of ten or more. This chain joins TRBV9 and TRBJ2-1, with 7 bases matching TRBD2. Germline CDR1 reads SGDLS; CDR2 reads YYNGEE. Trimming at V came to 0 bases and at J to 5 bases, leaving 5 bases not matched to a gene. This CDR3 contains 15 residues. CDR3 residues: CASSVEGGGHNEQFF. DNA of the CDR3: TGTGCCAGCAGCGTAGAAGGCGGGGGACACAATGAGCAGTTCTTC.

The J gene is TRBJ2-1, the V gene TRBV29-1; tentatively, D is TRBD1 or TRBD2 (6 bases each). Germline CDR1 reads SQVTM; CDR2 reads ANQGSEA. The V end was cut by 4 bases, the J end by 0 bases, with 13 bases between. CDR3 length equals 15 residues. CDR3 DNA sequence: TGCAGCGTTGCAGGGGACTCCGTCTCCTACAATGAGCAGTTCTTC. This translates into CSVAGDSVSYNEQFF.

There are many counts of this clonotype. The chain uses TRBV7-6 and TRBJ1-4; the D gene is possibly TRBD1 (5 bases). Germline CDR1 reads SGHVS; CDR2 reads FNYEAQ. CDR3 length: 15 residues. V lost 6 bases and J 7 bases, leaving 18 bases between the germline ends. This chain's CDR3 is CASSRNGRVGEKLFF. CDR3 DNA sequence: TGTGCCAGCAGTAGAAACGGCAGGGTGGGTGAAAAACTGTTTTTT.

This chain uses TRBV10-3 with TRBJ1-1; the D is unclear. Germline V lookup: CDR1 ENHRY, CDR2 SYGVKD. With 5 bases removed from V and 4 bases from J, the gap between germline ends came to 11 bases. This CDR3 is built from 13 residues. The CDR3 loop is CAISRLGSTEAFF. The DNA for the CDR3 is TGTGCCATCAGTCGACTGGGTAGCACTGAAGCTTTCTTT.

The chain joins TRBV12-3 or TRBV12-4 to TRBJ2-7, with D possibly matching TRBD2 (5 bases). This CDR3 has 14 amino acids. The germline V and J ends were trimmed by 1 base and 2 bases, with 9 bases remaining between them. The CDR3 nucleotides are TGTGCCAGCAGTTTAGAGATAGCGCCCTACGAGCAGTACTTC. As protein: CASSLEIAPYEQYF.